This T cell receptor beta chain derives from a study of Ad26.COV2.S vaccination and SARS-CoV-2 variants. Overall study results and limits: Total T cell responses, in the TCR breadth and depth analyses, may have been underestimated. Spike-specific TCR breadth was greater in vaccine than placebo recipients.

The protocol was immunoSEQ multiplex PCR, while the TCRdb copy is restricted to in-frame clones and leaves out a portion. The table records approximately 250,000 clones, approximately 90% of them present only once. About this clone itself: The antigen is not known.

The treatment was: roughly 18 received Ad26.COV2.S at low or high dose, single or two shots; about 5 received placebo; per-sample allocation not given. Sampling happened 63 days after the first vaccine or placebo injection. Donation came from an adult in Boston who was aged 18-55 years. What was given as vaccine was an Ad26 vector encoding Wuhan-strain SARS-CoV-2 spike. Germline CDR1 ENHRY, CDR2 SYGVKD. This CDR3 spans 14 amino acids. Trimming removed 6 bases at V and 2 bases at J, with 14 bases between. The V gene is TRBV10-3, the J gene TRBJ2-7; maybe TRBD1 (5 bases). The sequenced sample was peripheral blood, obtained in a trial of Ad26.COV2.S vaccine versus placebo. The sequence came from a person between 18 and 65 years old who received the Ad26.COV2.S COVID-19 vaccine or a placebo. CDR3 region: CAISQGATPYEQYF. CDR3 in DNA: TGTGCCATCAGCCAAGGGGCTACCCCCTACGAGCAGTACTTC.